One and the same sample provided the 27 T cell receptor beta chains below, sequenced in a study of PD-1 blockade in classical Hodgkin lymphoma. Time point given: cycle 4 day 1 (C4D1), after 5 to 7 weeks of nivolumab. Every patient was affected by relapse after autologous stem cell transplantation, while exposure to brentuximab vedotin was not uniform. Assay used: immunoSEQ multiplex PCR; TCRdb lists only in-frame clones, some missing. The repertoire holds roughly 36,000 clones, 77% seen once, with 9.8% in the top ten. The source was peripheral blood mononuclear cells (PBMCs), collected before the fourth cycle of nivolumab. Source of these receptors: a human donor with classical Hodgkin lymphoma.

The V gene is TRBV6-5, the J gene TRBJ1-6; D not certain. This CDR3 region has 15 residues. Trimming removed 6 bases at V and 0 bases at J, with 9 bases between. In germline, CDR1 is MNHEY, CDR2 SVGAGI. Written as DNA, the CDR3 is TGTGCCAGCAGATCGGAGAGCTCCTATAATTCACCCCTCCACTTT. Amino acid sequence: CASRSESSYNSPLHF.

The CDR3 spells CASSRDSTDTQYF. The CDR3 DNA is TGTGCCAGCAGTCGGGACAGCACAGATACGCAGTATTTT. The chain uses TRBV2 and TRBJ2-3, with D perhaps being TRBD1 or TRBD2 (5 bases each). CDR3 length: 13 amino acids. V was shortened by 5 bases and J by 0 bases, with 6 bases between the two germline ends. CDR1 SNHLY and CDR2 FYNNEI come from the germline V gene.

Only a few counts were recorded for this clone. V gene TRBV28 combines with J gene TRBJ1-5; no clear D gene. The V gene's germline CDR1 is MDHEN and CDR2 SYDVKM. Trimming took off 6 bases at V and 2 bases at J, with 14 bases between the two ends. The CDR3 contains 15 residues. CDR3 sequence reads: CASSPFGDRNQPQHF. As DNA, the CDR3 is TGTGCCAGCAGCCCCTTCGGGGATCGCAATCAGCCCCAGCATTTT.

This clone was observed a handful of times. This chain joins TRBV5-1 and TRBJ1-2, with TRBD1 as a possible D gene (6 bases). The CDR3 loop spans 13 amino acids. Germline V gene data show CDR1 as SGHRS and CDR2 as YFSETQ. V was clipped by 0 bases and J by 4 bases, with 7 bases between them. This chain's CDR3 is CASSLATGYGYTF. The DNA for the CDR3 is TGCGCCAGCAGCTTGGCGACAGGCTATGGCTACACCTTC.

The CDR3 protein is CSARRTDTQYF. CDR3 coding DNA: TGCAGTGCTAGACGCACAGATACGCAGTATTTT. The rearrangement joins TRBV20-1 to TRBJ2-3; the D is unclear. Germline CDR1 DFQATT, CDR2 SNEGSKA (reference sequence). V lost 2 bases to trimming and J lost 1 base, with 1 base between them. The CDR3 is 11 amino acids.

The V and J genes are TRBV4-2 and TRBJ2-1; 10 bases line up with TRBD2. CDR3 length: 18 residues. V shed 4 bases and J 1 base; nucleotides not matched to a gene: 10. Germline CDR1 LGHNA, CDR2 YNFKEQ. As DNA, the CDR3 is TGTGCCAGCAGCCTGCGAGCGGGGGGGCCGTTATCCTACAATGAGCAGTTCTTC. It yields the protein CASSLRAGGPLSYNEQFF.

Turning to this clone: Other DNA sequences within the sample encode an identical CDR3. V gene TRBV7-2 combines with J gene TRBJ1-1, with TRBD1 as a possible D gene (6 bases). Germline CDR1 and CDR2: SGHTA and FQGNSA. The CDR3 sequence is 13 residues long. The V and J ends lost 6 bases and 3 bases respectively, with 11 bases between them. This CDR3 reads CASSIGQYTEAFF. DNA of the CDR3: TGTGCCAGCAGTATAGGACAGTACACTGAAGCTTTCTTT.

The chain couples TRBV5-4 to TRBJ1-2; 8 nucleotides match TRBD1. Looked up from germline, CDR1 is SGHNT and CDR2 is YYREEE (reference sequence). This CDR3 spans 14 amino acids. The ends lost 4 bases at V and 4 bases at J; junction bases unmatched: 6. CDR3 region: CASSPGQGGYGYTF. CDR3 nucleotide sequence: TGTGCCAGCAGCCCAGGACAGGGAGGCTATGGCTACACCTTC.

This clone was counted a single time. V usage is TRBV6-6 and J usage is TRBJ1-2; the D gene is possibly TRBD1 (6 bases). V was clipped by 4 bases and J by 2 bases, with 17 bases between them. The CDR3 length is 16 residues. The germline V gene has CDR1 MNHNY and CDR2 SVGAGI (reference sequence). Written as DNA, the CDR3 is TGTGCCAGCAGTTTACAGGGAACGAGGGGGAACTATGGCTACACCTTC. This sequence encodes CASSLQGTRGNYGYTF.

This clone has more than one count but fewer than ten. This rearrangement joins TRBV28 to TRBJ2-3; no definite D call. The CDR3 consists of 16 residues. Trimming removed 5 bases from V and 3 bases from J, with 18 bases in between. Germline V gene sequence: CDR1 MDHEN, CDR2 SYDVKM. The CDR3 loop reads CASSPLFPITTDTQYF. The CDR3 DNA reads as TGTGCCAGCAGTCCCCTATTCCCGATTACGACAGATACGCAGTATTTT.

V usage is TRBV6-5 and J usage is TRBJ1-6; possible D gene TRBD1, 6 bases. CDR1 is MNHEY, CDR2 SVGAGI, per germline. Deletions cut 5 bases from V and 10 bases from J, with 15 bases between. The CDR3 totals 14 residues. For the CDR3, the DNA is TGTGCCAGCAGTACGGACGGGGGGCGATCACCCCTCCACTTT. Translation gives CASSTDGGRSPLHF.

The V call is TRBV6-5, the J call TRBJ1-1, with TRBD1 matching over 8 bases. The CDR3 runs to 14 residues. The germline V gene encodes CDR1 MNHEY and CDR2 SVGAGI. The J segment lost 1 base and the V segment lost 6 bases, leaving 4 bases of the junction unmatched. The CDR3: CASSRQGWNTEAFF. Here the CDR3 DNA reads TGTGCCAGCAGCCGACAGGGGTGGAACACTGAAGCTTTCTTT.

The rearrangement links TRBV7-8 to TRBJ2-5; TRBD2 matches at 8 bases. The length of the CDR3 is 16 residues. The trim removed 5 bases at V and 1 base at J, leaving 9 bases unmatched. Germline V gene lookup returns CDR1 SGHVS and CDR2 FQNEAQ. This CDR3 reads CASSPTGAGGQETQYF. The CDR3 DNA reads as TGTGCCAGCAGCCCGACGGGGGCGGGGGGCCAAGAGACCCAGTACTTC.

The chain has TRBV7-2 and TRBJ2-7; 11 bases are a match to TRBD2. The CDR3 runs 15 residues. Germline V gene data show CDR1 as SGHTA and CDR2 as FQGNSA. The V and J ends lost 5 bases and 1 base, in that order; junction bases with no gene match: 4. The CDR3 here is CASSPRLAGSYEQYF. In DNA form, the CDR3 reads TGTGCCAGCAGCCCCCGACTAGCGGGGTCCTACGAGCAGTACTTC.

This clone was seen more than once but under ten times. This chain uses TRBV28 with TRBJ1-2, with D unclear. V was shortened by 5 bases and J by 5 bases, with 15 bases between the two germline ends. Germline V gene lookup returns CDR1 MDHEN and CDR2 SYDVKM. This CDR3 has 14 amino acids. The CDR3 region has the DNA TGTGCCAGCAGTCCCCCCGTGACCCATTATGGCTACACCTTC. Translation gives CASSPPVTHYGYTF.

The CDR3 loop is CASSAGTSGFSYNEQFF. The CDR3 DNA is TGTGCCAGCAGTGCCGGGACTAGCGGGTTCTCCTACAATGAGCAGTTCTTC. The chain links TRBV5-8 to TRBJ2-1; the match to TRBD2 covers 12 bases. Germline V gene lookup returns CDR1 SGHTS and CDR2 YDEGEE. V was pared by 5 bases and J by 0 bases, with 6 bases of the junction left unmatched. This CDR3 region has 17 residues.

The V gene is TRBV7-8, the J gene TRBJ2-2; no definite D call. Looked up from germline, CDR1 is SGHVS and CDR2 is FQNEAQ. Trimming removed 6 bases at V and 7 bases at J, with 18 bases between. This CDR3 has 15 amino acids. The CDR3 sequence: CASRPTWQIVGELFF. The CDR3 DNA reads TGTGCCAGCAGGCCAACATGGCAGATTGTCGGGGAGCTGTTTTTT.

The rearrangement joins TRBV6-1 to TRBJ2-3; D not certain. The V gene's germline CDR1 is MNHNS and CDR2 SASEGT. Trimming took off 2 bases at V and 12 bases at J, with 21 bases between the two ends. This CDR3 is built from 15 residues. The CDR3 nucleotides read TGTGCCAGCAGTGAATCCAGGCGTACGTTCGGTACACAGTATTTT. It yields the protein CASSESRRTFGTQYF.

This clone has only one observation. The genes are TRBV5-4 and TRBJ2-1; 7 bases agree with TRBD2. The V gene's germline CDR1 is SGHNT and CDR2 YYREEE (reference sequence). The ends lost 7 bases at V and 5 bases at J; junction bases unmatched: 6. The CDR3 has 13 residues. The CDR3, as DNA: TGTGCCAGCTATTTGGGGGGGAACAATGAGCAGTTCTTC. Encoded protein: CASYLGGNNEQFF.

The rearrangement links TRBV19 to TRBJ2-7; D gene uncertain. The germline V gene encodes CDR1 LNHDA and CDR2 SQIVND (reference sequence). The CDR3 runs 13 residues. V shed 6 bases and J shed 0 bases, with 9 bases lying between them. The CDR3 DNA reads TGTGCCAGTAGCCCAGGTATCTCCTACGAGCAGTACTTC. It codes for CASSPGISYEQYF.

This clone was recorded once. J is TRBJ2-3 and V is TRBV7-9, with D possibly being TRBD1 (6 bases). Trimming stripped 5 bases from V and 1 base from J, with 16 bases between. Germline CDR1 reads SEHNR; CDR2 reads FQNEAQ (reference sequence). The CDR3 is 16 amino acids. In nucleotides, the CDR3 is TGTGCCAGCAGCACTCGGGACAAATCTCGCACAGATACGCAGTATTTT. This gives the protein CASSTRDKSRTDTQYF.

This chain uses TRBV6-1 with TRBJ1-5; unclear D gene. V lost 3 bases, J lost 1 base, and 7 bases lay in between. Germline V gives CDR1 MNHNS, CDR2 SASEGT. The CDR3 loop spans 14 amino acids. The CDR3 is CASSDSLSNQPQHF. Here the CDR3 DNA reads TGTGCCAGCAGTGACAGTTTGAGCAATCAGCCCCAGCATTTT.

As DNA, the CDR3 is TGTGCCAGCAGCGCGACAGGAAGAGGGCTAGGCTACACCTTC. Encoded protein: CASSATGRGLGYTF. The chain links TRBV9 to TRBJ1-2; D is perhaps TRBD1 (6 bases). The germline V gene encodes CDR1 SGDLS and CDR2 YYNGEE. V was cut by 3 bases and J by 8 bases, with 17 bases left in between. The CDR3 is made up of 14 amino acids.

The chain is built from TRBV2 and TRBJ2-7; no reliable D call. This CDR3 is 11 amino acids long. V lost 6 bases, J lost 2 bases, and 5 bases lay in between. Germline CDR1 is SNHLY and CDR2 is FYNNEI. Here the CDR3 reads CASRDPYEQYF. For the CDR3, the DNA is TGTGCCAGCAGGGACCCCTACGAGCAGTACTTC.

This chain joins TRBV7-2 and TRBJ1-3; 8 bases align to TRBD1. The V gene's germline CDR1 is SGHTA and CDR2 FQGNSA. Trimming cost V 3 bases and J 2 bases; bases outside gene matches: 0. This CDR3 contains 14 residues. CDR3 nucleotide sequence: TGTGCCAGCAGCTTGACAGGGGCTGGAAACACCATATATTTT. Residues: CASSLTGAGNTIYF.

The chain uses TRBV9 and TRBJ2-1; tentatively, D is TRBD2 (6 bases). Germline V gene data show CDR1 as SGDLS and CDR2 as YYNGEE. The V and J ends lost 2 bases and 9 bases respectively, with 12 bases between them. This CDR3 is 13 amino acids long. The CDR3 sequence: CASSVAGGVEQFF. The CDR3, as DNA: TGTGCCAGCAGCGTGGCCGGGGGTGTTGAGCAGTTCTTC.

The chain recombines TRBV7-2 with TRBJ1-2; 7 bases align to TRBD1. There are 14 residues in the CDR3. After removal of 6 bases from V and 5 bases from J, the junction contained 9 bases not matched to a gene. Germline loops: CDR1 SGHTA, CDR2 FQGNSA. The CDR3 protein is CASSFGTAPYGYTF. The CDR3 DNA follows: TGTGCCAGCAGTTTCGGGACAGCCCCTTATGGCTACACCTTC.